The rows below give T cell receptor beta chains drawn from one sample of a study of identical twins. MiXCR, applied by TCRdb to the 5' RACE reads, yields one record per CDR3 protein. The sample comprises 500,000 to 650,000 distinct CDR3 sequences, approximately 20% of which are singletons, and about 0.5% rests with the top ten. Separately, the same data were catalogued under a study of yellow fever vaccine responses in identical twins.

The material sequenced was CD4+ T cells sorted from blood. Receptor source: a woman aged 18-35 years in good health. Each CDR3 is given with its conserved first and last residue. The D gene is left open where the match is weak. The size of a clone is reported for some rows only, either as once, few or many, or as a class for expanded clones.

J	size	D	V	DNA	CDR3
TRBJ1-2	NA	NA	TRBV4-1	TGCGCCAGCAGCCAAGGCCCGGCCTTACCCTATGGCTACACCTTC	CASSQGPALPYGYTF
TRBJ2-2	NA	TRBD1	TRBV10-3	TGTGCCATCAGTTCCACCCGGACAGGATTAAACACCGGGGAGCTGTTTTTT	CAISSTRTGLNTGELFF
TRBJ1-1	few	NA	TRBV3-1	TGTGCCAGCAGCCCCACAGACAAGGCCACTGAAGCTTTCTTT	CASSPTDKATEAFF
TRBJ2-7	few	TRBD1	TRBV3-1	TGTGCCAGCAGCCAAAACGGACAGGCTATCCACGAGCAGTACTTC	CASSQNGQAIHEQYF
TRBJ2-7	NA	TRBD1	TRBV14	TGTGCCAGCAGCCTTGGCCCAAGACAGGGACGAGCCTACGAGCAGTACTTC	CASSLGPRQGRAYEQYF
TRBJ2-1	NA	TRBD2	TRBV20-1	TGCAGTGCTAGGGTTCAGCGGGACTACAATGAGCAGTTCTTC	CSARVQRDYNEQFF
TRBJ2-2	NA	TRBD2	TRBV27	TGTGCCAGCAGTTTATCGGGGTTAGCGGGAGGCACTACCGGGGAGCTGTTTTTT	CASSLSGLAGGTTGELFF
TRBJ1-1	few	NA	TRBV20-1	TGCAGTGTTGAACAGGGCACTGAAGCTTTCTTT	CSVEQGTEAFF
TRBJ2-1	few	TRBD1	TRBV24-1	TGTGCCACCAGTGACCCGACAGGGACGATCTACAATGAGCAGTTCTTC	CATSDPTGTIYNEQFF
TRBJ2-1	NA	NA	TRBV5-1	TGCGCCAGCAGCTTGGGGGGGCTCTACAATGAGCAGTTCTTC	CASSLGGLYNEQFF
TRBJ2-7	NA	NA	TRBV5-1	TGCGCCAGCAGCCCCGAGAGAGGGGAGCAGTACTTC	CASSPERGEQYF
TRBJ2-1	NA	TRBD1	TRBV29-1	TGCAGCGTTGAAGATCGTTGGCAGGGGGTCGATGAGCAGTTCTTC	CSVEDRWQGVDEQFF
TRBJ2-3	few	NA	TRBV5-1	TGCGCCAGCAGTTTACGGGGAGGCCAAGGCACAGATACGCAGTATTTT	CASSLRGGQGTDTQYF
TRBJ2-1	NA	TRBD1	TRBV2	TGTGCCAGCAGGTCAGGGGGATGGCATGAGCAGTTCTTC	CASRSGGWHEQFF
TRBJ2-5	NA	TRBD2	TRBV20-1	TGCAGTGCGTCGACTAGCGGGAGGGCCCGCGAGACCCAGTACTTC	CSASTSGRARETQYF
TRBJ2-5	NA	NA	TRBV15	TGTGCCACCAGTCCGAGAGGGACTGATCAAGAGACCCAGTACTTC	CATSPRGTDQETQYF
TRBJ1-1	NA	NA	TRBV6-5	TGTGCCAGCAGTTTTACACCGACGGTGAACACTGAAGCTTTCTTT	CASSFTPTVNTEAFF
TRBJ2-5	few	NA	TRBV12-3/TRBV12-4	TGTGCCAGCAGTTTAAGAGGGGGGGATGGGACCCAGTACTTC	CASSLRGGDGTQYF
TRBJ1-2	many	TRBD1	TRBV9	TGTGCCAGCAGCCCGGGGACAGGGGGAGGCTACACCTTC	CASSPGTGGGYTF
TRBJ2-2	NA	TRBD2	TRBV7-8	TGTGCCAGCAGCGAAGCGGGAGGGCGCGCCGGGGAGCTGTTTTTT	CASSEAGGRAGELFF
TRBJ2-2	few	TRBD2	TRBV24-1	TGTGCCACCAGTGATCCCGGACTAGCGGCCGGCACCGGGGAGCTGTTTTTT	CATSDPGLAAGTGELFF
TRBJ2-1	NA	NA	TRBV27	TGTGCCAGCAGTCCCATGGGGTGGTACGGGAGCCCCTACAATGAGCAGTTCTTC	CASSPMGWYGSPYNEQFF
TRBJ2-5	few	NA	TRBV29-1	TGCAGCGTTGATCCCGGAGGGGAGACCCAGTACTTC	CSVDPGGETQYF
TRBJ2-5	few	NA	TRBV5-4	TGTGCCAGCAGCTTTTCCGGCGCCTTCCAAGAGACCCAGTACTTC	CASSFSGAFQETQYF
TRBJ2-3	many	NA	TRBV5-1	TGTGCCAGCAGTTTGCGCACTAGCACAGATACGCAGTATTTT	CASSLRTSTDTQYF
TRBJ2-2	NA	TRBD1	TRBV10-3	TGTGCCACCTCACAGGGGTGGGACGCGAACACCGGGGAGCTGTTTTTT	CATSQGWDANTGELFF
TRBJ2-6	NA	NA	TRBV6-1	TGTGCCAGCAAACAGATGACGAACTCTGGGGCCAACGTCCTGACTTTC	CASKQMTNSGANVLTF
TRBJ2-3	NA	NA	TRBV28	TGTGCCAGCAGGGGAGAAGGGATCCCTCGGCGTACGCAGTATTTT	CASRGEGIPRRTQYF
TRBJ2-6	once	NA	TRBV5-1	TGCGCCAGCAGCTTGGCCGAGGTGGTGCCTGGGGCCAACGTCCTGACTTTC	CASSLAEVVPGANVLTF
TRBJ2-1	few	NA	TRBV6-1	TGTGCCAGCAGACGAGACAGGCCGAGCTCCTACAATGAGCAGTTCTTC	CASRRDRPSSYNEQFF
TRBJ2-1	many	TRBD2	TRBV5-1	TGCGCCAGCAGCTTGGTTAGCGGGAGTACCTACAATGAGCAGTTCTTC	CASSLVSGSTYNEQFF
TRBJ2-3	few	NA	TRBV5-1	TGCGCCAGCAGCCCCGCCGGAACCTTAGGTAATACGCAGTATTTT	CASSPAGTLGNTQYF
TRBJ2-3	NA	TRBD2	TRBV12-3/TRBV12-4	TGTGCCAGCAGGATAGCGGGGGGCTTCGGATCAGATACGCAGTATTTT	CASRIAGGFGSDTQYF
TRBJ2-2	NA	NA	TRBV7-9	TGTGCCAGCAGGCCGCAGGGGAGCTCCGGGGAGCTGTTTTTT	CASRPQGSSGELFF
TRBJ2-2	NA	TRBD1	TRBV5-1	TGCGCCAGCAGCTTGAGACAGGGCCTAAACACCGGGGAGCTGTTTTTT	CASSLRQGLNTGELFF
TRBJ2-1	few	NA	TRBV11-2	TGTGCCAGCAGTCGGAATATCCCCGCGGGGGCTCAATACAATGAGCAGTTCTTC	CASSRNIPAGAQYNEQFF
TRBJ2-1	few	TRBD1	TRBV2	TGTGCCAGCAGTTCCCCCGGGACAGGGGGCGGTGAGCAGTTCTTC	CASSSPGTGGGEQFF
TRBJ2-5	few	NA	TRBV7-3	TGTGCCAGCAGCTTAACCGCGACCAAAGAGACCCAGTACTTC	CASSLTATKETQYF
TRBJ2-1	NA	NA	TRBV7-2	TGTGCCAGCAGCAAAACCGGGATTCACGCCCTCAATGAGCAGTTCTTC	CASSKTGIHALNEQFF
TRBJ2-1	NA	TRBD1	TRBV10-3	TGTGCCATCAGAGACAGGGGGGCCAGTGAGCAGTTCTTC	CAIRDRGASEQFF
TRBJ2-5	NA	TRBD1	TRBV24-1	TGTGCCACCAGTGATTCCCCCCGGACAGGACACCAAGAGACCCAGTACTTC	CATSDSPRTGHQETQYF